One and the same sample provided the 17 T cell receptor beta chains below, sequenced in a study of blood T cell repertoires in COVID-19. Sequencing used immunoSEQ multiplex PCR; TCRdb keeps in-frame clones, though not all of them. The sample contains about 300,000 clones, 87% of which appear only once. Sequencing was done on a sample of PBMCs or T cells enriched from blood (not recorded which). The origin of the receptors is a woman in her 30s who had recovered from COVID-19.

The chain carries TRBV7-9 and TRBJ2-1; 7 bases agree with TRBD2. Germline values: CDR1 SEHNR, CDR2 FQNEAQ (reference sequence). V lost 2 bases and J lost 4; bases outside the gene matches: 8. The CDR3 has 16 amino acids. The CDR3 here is CASSLSTGGVYNEQFF. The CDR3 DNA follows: TGTGCCAGCAGCTTAAGTACGGGGGGAGTTTACAATGAGCAGTTCTTC. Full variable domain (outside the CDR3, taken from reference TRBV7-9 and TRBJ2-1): DTGVSQNPRHKITKRGQNVTFRCDPISEHNRLYWYRQTLGQGPEFLTYFQNEAQLEKSRLLSDRFSAERPKGSFSTLEIQRTEQGDSAMYLCASSLSTGGVYNEQFFGPGTRLTVL.

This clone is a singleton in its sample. Here the CDR3 reads CASSISGVYNEQFF. In nucleotides, the CDR3 is TGTGCCAGTAGTATAAGCGGGGTCTACAATGAGCAGTTCTTC. V usage is TRBV19 and J usage is TRBJ2-1, with 7 bases aligning to TRBD2. The CDR3 contains 14 residues. Trimming removed 2 bases from V and 3 bases from J; junction bases left unmatched: 1. Germline CDR1 is LNHDA and CDR2 is SQIVND (reference sequence).

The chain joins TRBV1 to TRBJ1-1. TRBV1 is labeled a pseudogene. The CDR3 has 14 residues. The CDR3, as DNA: TGCACCAGCAGCCAACCCCGCGAGAACACTGAAGCTTTCTTT. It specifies CTSSQPRENTEAFF.

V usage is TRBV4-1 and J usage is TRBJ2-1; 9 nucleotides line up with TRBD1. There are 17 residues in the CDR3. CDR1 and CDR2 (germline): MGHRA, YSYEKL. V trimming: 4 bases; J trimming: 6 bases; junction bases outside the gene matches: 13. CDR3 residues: CASSRAPGTGSGNEQFF. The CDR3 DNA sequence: TGCGCCAGCAGCCGCGCGCCCGGGACAGGGTCAGGCAATGAGCAGTTCTTC.

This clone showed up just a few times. The CDR3 here is CASSPPSGGPSYNEQFF. In DNA, the CDR3 is TGTGCCAGCTCACCACCAAGTGGAGGGCCCTCCTACAATGAGCAGTTCTTC. The chain recombines TRBV18 with TRBJ2-1; D possibly corresponds to TRBD2 (6 bases). The CDR3 is 17 amino acids. The germline V gene has CDR1 KGHSH and CDR2 LQKENI. Trimming removed 0 bases from V and 0 bases from J, with 12 bases in between.

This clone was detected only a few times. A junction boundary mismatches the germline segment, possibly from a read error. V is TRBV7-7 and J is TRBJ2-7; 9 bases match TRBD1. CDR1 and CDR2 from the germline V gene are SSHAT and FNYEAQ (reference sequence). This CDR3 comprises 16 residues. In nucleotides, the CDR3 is TGTGCTAGCAGCGACCCCGGGACAGGGCTCGCCTACGAGCAGTACTTC. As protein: CASSDPGTGLAYEQYF.

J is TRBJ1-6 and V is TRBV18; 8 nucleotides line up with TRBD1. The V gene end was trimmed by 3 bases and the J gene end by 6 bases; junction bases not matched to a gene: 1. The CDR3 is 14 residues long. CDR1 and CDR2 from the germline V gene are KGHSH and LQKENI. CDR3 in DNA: TGTGCCAGCTCACCGACAGGGGCTAATTCACCCCTCCACTTT. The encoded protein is CASSPTGANSPLHF.

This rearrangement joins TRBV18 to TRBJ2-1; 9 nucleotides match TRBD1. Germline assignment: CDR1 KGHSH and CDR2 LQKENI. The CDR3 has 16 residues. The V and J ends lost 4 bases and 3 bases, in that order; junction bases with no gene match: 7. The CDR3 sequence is CASSRATGGGYNEQFF. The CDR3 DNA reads TGTGCCAGCTCACGGGCGACAGGGGGAGGCTACAATGAGCAGTTCTTC.

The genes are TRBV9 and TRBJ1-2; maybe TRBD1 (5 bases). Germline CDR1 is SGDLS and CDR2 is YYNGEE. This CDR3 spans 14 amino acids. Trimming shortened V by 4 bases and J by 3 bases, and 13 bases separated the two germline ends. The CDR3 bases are TGTGCCAGCAGCCTCGGTGGGGGGGACTATGGCTACACCTTC. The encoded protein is CASSLGGGDYGYTF.

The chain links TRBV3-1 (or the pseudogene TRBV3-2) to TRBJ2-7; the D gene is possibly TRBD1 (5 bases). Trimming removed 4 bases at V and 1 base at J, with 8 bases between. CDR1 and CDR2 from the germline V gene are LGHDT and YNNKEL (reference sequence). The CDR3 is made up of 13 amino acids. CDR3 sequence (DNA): TGTGCCAGCAGCCGGACACTGTCCTACGAGCAGTACTTC. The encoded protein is CASSRTLSYEQYF.

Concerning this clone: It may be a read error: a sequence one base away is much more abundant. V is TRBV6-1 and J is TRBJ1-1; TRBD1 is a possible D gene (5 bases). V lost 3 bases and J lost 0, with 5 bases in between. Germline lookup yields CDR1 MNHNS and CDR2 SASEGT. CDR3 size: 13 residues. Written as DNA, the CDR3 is TGTGCCAGCAGTGACAGGGTGAACACTGAAGCTTTCTTT. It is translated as CASSDRVNTEAFF.

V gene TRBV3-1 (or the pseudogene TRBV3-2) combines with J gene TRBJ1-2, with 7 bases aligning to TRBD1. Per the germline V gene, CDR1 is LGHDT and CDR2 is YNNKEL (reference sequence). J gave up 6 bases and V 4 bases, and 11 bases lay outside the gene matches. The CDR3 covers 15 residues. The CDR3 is CASSPPGQPRDGYTF. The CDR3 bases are TGTGCCAGCAGCCCTCCGGGACAGCCAAGGGATGGCTACACCTTC.

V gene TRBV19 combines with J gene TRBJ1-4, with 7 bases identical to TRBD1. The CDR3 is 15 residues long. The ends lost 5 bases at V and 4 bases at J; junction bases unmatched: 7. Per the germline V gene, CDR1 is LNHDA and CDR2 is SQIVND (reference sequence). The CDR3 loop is CASSYRQGFNEKLFF. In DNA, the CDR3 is TGTGCCAGTAGTTACCGACAGGGTTTTAATGAAAAACTGTTTTTT. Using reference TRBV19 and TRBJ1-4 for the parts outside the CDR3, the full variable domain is DGGITQSPKYLFRKEGQNVTLSCEQNLNHDAMYWYRQDPGQGLRLIYYSQIVNDFQKGDIAEGYSVSREKKESFPLTVTSAQKNPTAFYLCASSYRQGFNEKLFFGSGTQLSVL.

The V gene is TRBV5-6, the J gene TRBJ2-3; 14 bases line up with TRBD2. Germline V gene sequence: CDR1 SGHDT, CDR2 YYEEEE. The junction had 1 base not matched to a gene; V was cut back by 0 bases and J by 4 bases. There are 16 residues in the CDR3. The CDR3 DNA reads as TGTGCCAGCAGCTTGGGACTAGCGGGGGGGCCAGATACGCAGTATTTT. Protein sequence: CASSLGLAGGPDTQYF.

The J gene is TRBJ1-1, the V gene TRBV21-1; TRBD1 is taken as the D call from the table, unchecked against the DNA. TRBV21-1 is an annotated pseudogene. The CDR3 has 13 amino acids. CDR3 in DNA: TGTGCCAGCAGCAAAACCACAAACACTGAAGCTTTCTTT. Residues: CASSKTTNTEAFF.

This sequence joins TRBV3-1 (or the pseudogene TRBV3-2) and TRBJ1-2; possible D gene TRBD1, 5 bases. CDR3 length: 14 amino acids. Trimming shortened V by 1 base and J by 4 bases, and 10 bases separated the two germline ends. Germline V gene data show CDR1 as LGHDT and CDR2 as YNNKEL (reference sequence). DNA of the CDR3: TGTGCCAGCAGCCAAGGGGGGGGAATCTATGGCTACACCTTC. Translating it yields CASSQGGGIYGYTF.

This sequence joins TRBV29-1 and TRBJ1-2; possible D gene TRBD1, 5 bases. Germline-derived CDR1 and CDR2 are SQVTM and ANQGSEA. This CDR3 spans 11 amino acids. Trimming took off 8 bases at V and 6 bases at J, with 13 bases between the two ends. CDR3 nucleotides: TGCAGCAGTATGTCGGGGGATGGCTACACCTTC. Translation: CSSMSGDGYTF.